In this sample, the clone carrying this T cell receptor (beta chain) turned up a few times. This sample was included in a study of T cells in Graves' hyperthyroidism and ophthalmopathy. Template material for amplifying TCR beta CDR3 regions consisted of RNA transcripts. Carried out on the TCR CDR3, a first-round RT-PCR used the HTBI primer set. TCRdb reprocessed the multiplex PCR reads via MiXCR and lists one record per CDR3 protein. The profile shows around 350,000 distinct CDR3 sequences, 20% to 25% of them singletons. Stable disease denoted Graves' hyperthyroidism without ophthalmopathy progression within 18 months. PBMCs came from more than 9 ml fresh peripheral blood. The CDR3 totals 12 residues. Germline CDR1 reads LGHDT; CDR2 reads YNNKEL (reference sequence). Trimming cost V 7 bases and J 4 bases, with 10 bases left between them.

The origin of this receptor is a man over 45 with Graves' hyperthyroidism. This sequence joins TRBV3-1 and TRBJ1-1; D call uncertain. Sequencing was carried out using blood. The CDR3 sequence: CASNAGGTEAFF. In DNA form, the CDR3 reads TGTGCCAGCAACGCGGGCGGCACTGAAGCTTTCTTT. Filled out from reference TRBV3-1 and TRBJ1-1, the complete variable domain reads DTAVSQTPKYLVTQMGNDKSIKCEQNLGHDTMYWYKQDSKKFLKIMFSYNNKELIINETVPNRFSPKSPDKAHLNLHINSLELGDSAVYFCASNAGGTEAFFGQGTRLTVV.